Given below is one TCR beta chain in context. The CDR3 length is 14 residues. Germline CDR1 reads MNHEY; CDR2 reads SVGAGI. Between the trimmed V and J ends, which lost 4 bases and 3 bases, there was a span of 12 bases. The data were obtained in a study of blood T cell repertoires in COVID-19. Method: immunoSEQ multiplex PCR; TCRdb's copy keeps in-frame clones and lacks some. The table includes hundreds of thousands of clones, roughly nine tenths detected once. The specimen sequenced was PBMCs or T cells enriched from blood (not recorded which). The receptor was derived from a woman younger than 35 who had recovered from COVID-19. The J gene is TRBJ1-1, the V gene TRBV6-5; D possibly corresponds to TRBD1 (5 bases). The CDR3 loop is CASSLTGKDTEAFF. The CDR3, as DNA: TGTGCCAGCAGTTTAACAGGAAAGGACACTGAAGCTTTCTTT.